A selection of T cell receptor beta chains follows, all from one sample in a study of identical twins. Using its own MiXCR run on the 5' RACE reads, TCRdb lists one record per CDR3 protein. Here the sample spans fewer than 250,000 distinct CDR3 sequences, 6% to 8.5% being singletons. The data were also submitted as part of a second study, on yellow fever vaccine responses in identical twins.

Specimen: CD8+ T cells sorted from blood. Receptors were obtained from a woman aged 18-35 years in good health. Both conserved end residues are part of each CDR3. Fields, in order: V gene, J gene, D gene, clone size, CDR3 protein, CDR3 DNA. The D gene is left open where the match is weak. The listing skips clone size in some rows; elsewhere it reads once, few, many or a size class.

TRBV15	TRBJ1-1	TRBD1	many	CATSTRTGYTEAFF	TGTGCCACCAGCACCCGGACAGGGTACACTGAAGCTTTCTTT
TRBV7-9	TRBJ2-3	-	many	CASSHPLGADTQYF	TGTGCCAGCAGCCATCCTTTAGGGGCAGATACGCAGTATTTT
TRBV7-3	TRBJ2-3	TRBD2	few	CASSRTSLPTDTQYF	TGTGCCAGCAGCCGGACTAGTCTTCCCACAGATACGCAGTATTTT
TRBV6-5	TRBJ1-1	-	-	CASSYSDPAGSEAFF	TGTGCCAGCAGTTACTCAGATCCCGCGGGGTCTGAAGCTTTCTTT
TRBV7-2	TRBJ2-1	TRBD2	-	CASSSSALAGSYNEQFF	TGTGCCAGCAGCTCTAGCGCACTAGCGGGTTCTTACAATGAGCAGTTCTTC
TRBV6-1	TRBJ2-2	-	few	CASSEYGRSLTRVTGELFF	TGTGCCAGCAGTGAATATGGTAGGAGCCTAACTCGTGTCACCGGGGAGCTGTTTTTT
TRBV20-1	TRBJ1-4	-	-	CSASGWQGEEEKLFF	TGCAGTGCTAGTGGCTGGCAGGGCGAGGAGGAAAAACTGTTTTTT
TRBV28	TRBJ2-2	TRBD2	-	CASSPLAGGANTGELFF	TGTGCCAGCAGTCCTTTAGCGGGAGGGGCCAACACCGGGGAGCTGTTTTTT
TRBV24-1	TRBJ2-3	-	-	CATSDRDQYTDTQYF	TGTGCCACCAGTGACAGAGACCAATACACAGATACGCAGTATTTT
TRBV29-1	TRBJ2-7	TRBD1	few	CSAAGTGDRFSYEQYF	TGCAGCGCCGCCGGGACAGGGGACCGATTTTCCTACGAGCAGTACTTC